What follows are 25 T cell receptor beta chains derived from one specimen sequenced in a study of technical replicates of blood from several donors. TCRdb's table, derived via immunoSEQ multiplex PCR, lists solely in-frame clones and lacks some. Of about 75,000 clones detected, 95% to 98% appear once; the ten largest clones hold approximately 0.2%. The sequenced sample consisted of T cells isolated from PBMCs. These TCRs come from a human donor in good health.

This chain connects TRBV7-9 to TRBJ2-7, with a weak D call TRBD2 (6 bases). Trimming left V 5 bases short and J 4 bases short, with 27 bases between. The CDR3 consists of 18 residues. CDR1 SEHNR and CDR2 FQNEAQ come from the germline V gene (reference sequence). This CDR3 is CASSHPPYRVGGRYEQYF. CDR3 in DNA: TGTGCCAGCAGCCATCCCCCCTACCGCGTGGGGGGTCGGTACGAGCAGTACTTC. The full variable domain, with the rest looked up from reference TRBV7-9 and TRBJ2-7, is DTGVSQNPRHKITKRGQNVTFRCDPISEHNRLYWYRQTLGQGPEFLTYFQNEAQLEKSRLLSDRFSAERPKGSFSTLEIQRTEQGDSAMYLCASSHPPYRVGGRYEQYFGPGTRLTVT.

The rearrangement links TRBV19 to TRBJ2-2; TRBD1 might be the D (6 bases). From germline, CDR1 is LNHDA and CDR2 SQIVND (reference sequence). V was clipped by 3 bases and J by 7 bases, with 6 bases between them. The CDR3 contains 12 residues. The CDR3 here is CASSIRGGELFF. The CDR3, as DNA: TGTGCCAGTAGTATCAGGGGCGGGGAGCTGTTTTTT.

The gene calls are TRBV15 and TRBJ1-5, with D maybe TRBD1 (6 bases). CDR1 and CDR2 from the germline V gene are LNHNV and YYDKDF (reference sequence). V gave up 4 bases and J gave up 4 bases, with 11 bases separating them. This CDR3 spans 14 amino acids. DNA for the CDR3: TGTGCCACCAGCAACGACAGGAATAATCAGCCCCAGCATTTT. Amino acids: CATSNDRNNQPQHF.

The chain combines TRBV30 with TRBJ2-5; 7 positions agree with TRBD2. The V segment lost 0 bases and the J segment 4 bases; nucleotides outside the gene matches: 8. Germline V gives CDR1 GTSNPN, CDR2 SVGIG (reference sequence). The CDR3 consists of 15 residues. CDR3 coding DNA: TGTGCCTGGAGTGTTGTGTGGGGGGGAGGAGAGACCCAGTACTTC. Residues: CAWSVVWGGGETQYF.

The CDR3, as DNA: TGTGCCAGAAGCACTCCCCTTAGCACAGATACGCAGTATTTT. It yields the protein CARSTPLSTDTQYF. The V and J genes are TRBV5-3 and TRBJ2-3, with D uncertain. TRBV5-3 is reported as an ORF; its role is uncertain. V shed 4 bases and J shed 0 bases, with 9 bases lying between them. The CDR3 sequence is 14 residues long.

The genes are TRBV27 and TRBJ2-7; tentatively, D is TRBD2 (6 bases). The CDR3 length is 15 residues. V lost 2 bases and J 1 base, leaving 12 bases between the germline ends. Germline lookup yields CDR1 MNHEY and CDR2 SMNVEV (reference sequence). CDR3 in DNA: TGTGCCAGCAGTTTAACGCGGGATGGTTCCTACGAGCAGTACTTC. Translated: CASSLTRDGSYEQYF.

This CDR3 reads CASTVAGGKGETQYF. DNA of the CDR3: TGTGCCAGCACGGTAGCGGGAGGGAAAGGAGAGACCCAGTACTTC. The chain combines TRBV5-4 with TRBJ2-5, with 11 positions matching TRBD2. J gave up 4 bases and V 6 bases, and 8 bases lay outside the gene matches. Germline V gene sequence: CDR1 SGHNT, CDR2 YYREEE (reference sequence). This CDR3 is 15 amino acids long. Using reference TRBV5-4 and TRBJ2-5 for the parts outside the CDR3, the full variable domain is ETGVTQSPTHLIKTRGQQVTLRCSSQSGHNTVSWYQQALGQGPQFIFQYYREEENGRGNFPPRFSGLQFPNYSSELNVNALELDDSALYLCASTVAGGKGETQYFGPGTRLLVL.

The chain combines TRBV7-9 with TRBJ1-6; D gene ambiguous. The CDR3 is 14 amino acids. V was trimmed by 1 base and J by 3 bases, leaving 4 bases between them. Germline CDR1 SEHNR, CDR2 FQNEAQ (reference sequence). CDR3 residues: CASSLDSYNSPLHF. CDR3 sequence (DNA): TGTGCCAGCAGCTTAGACAGCTATAATTCACCCCTCCACTTT.

The chain uses TRBV11-2 and TRBJ2-7, with D uncertain. V gave up 1 base and J gave up 3 bases, with 10 bases separating them. Germline assignment: CDR1 SGHAT and CDR2 FQNNGV. The CDR3 loop spans 14 amino acids. The CDR3 sequence: CASSLVGRLYEQYF. CDR3 nucleotide sequence: TGTGCCAGCAGCTTAGTCGGCAGACTCTACGAGCAGTACTTC.

This clone has a handful of counts. This chain uses TRBV19 with TRBJ1-2; no clear D gene. Germline CDR1 LNHDA, CDR2 SQIVND (reference sequence). This CDR3 comprises 15 residues. Trimming took 3 bases from V and 0 from J, leaving 11 bases between them. The CDR3 bases are TGTGCCAGTAGTATCAGTCAGCAGGCTAACTATGGCTACACCTTC. Translated: CASSISQQANYGYTF.

The V and J genes are TRBV28 and TRBJ2-3, with D tentatively TRBD2 (6 bases). Germline V gene data show CDR1 as MDHEN and CDR2 as SYDVKM. The V gene lost 5 bases and the J gene lost 2 bases, with 11 bases spanning the gap. The CDR3 is 14 amino acids. The CDR3 is CASSREVPTDTQYF. As DNA, the CDR3 is TGTGCCAGCAGTAGGGAGGTCCCCACAGATACGCAGTATTTT.

J is TRBJ1-5 and V is TRBV7-6; a possible D gene is TRBD1 (5 bases). CDR1 SGHVS and CDR2 FNYEAQ come from the germline V gene. Trimming removed 1 base from V and 6 bases from J, with 10 bases in between. CDR3 length equals 14 residues. CDR3 in amino acids: CASSLVLGGQPQHF. The CDR3 bases are TGTGCCAGCAGCTTAGTGCTGGGGGGTCAGCCCCAGCATTTT.

The V and J genes are TRBV6-4 and TRBJ2-1, with 9 bases lining up with TRBD2. The CDR3 spans 16 residues. Germline V gene sequence: CDR1 MRHNA, CDR2 SNTAGT. Trimming took 0 bases from V and 6 from J; bases not matched to a gene: 6. Written as DNA, the CDR3 is TGTGCCAGCAGTGACTCGGGTAGCGGGAGAGGCAATGAGCAGTTCTTC. It specifies CASSDSGSGRGNEQFF.

This clone was seen just once. This chain links TRBV4-1 with TRBJ2-2, with D maybe TRBD2 (6 bases). The V end was cut by 1 base, the J end by 6 bases, with 6 bases between. CDR1 and CDR2 (germline): MGHRA, YSYEKL. The CDR3 is 13 amino acids. CDR3: CASSQAGAGELFF. CDR3 in DNA: TGCGCCAGCAGCCAAGCGGGGGCCGGGGAGCTGTTTTTT.

This clone was counted a single time. The chain combines TRBV7-9 with TRBJ2-1; 7 nucleotides line up with TRBD2. CDR1 is SEHNR, CDR2 FQNEAQ, per germline (reference sequence). Losses at the gene ends were 2 bases for V and 2 bases for J; bases not matched to a gene: 9. The CDR3 loop spans 17 amino acids. Written as DNA, the CDR3 is TGTGCCAGCAGCTTATCCCAGGCGGGGAGGGCCTACAATGAGCAGTTCTTC. Translation gives CASSLSQAGRAYNEQFF.

The V gene is TRBV6-5, the J gene TRBJ1-5; D remains ambiguous. V lost 0 bases, J lost 5 bases, and 5 bases lay in between. The CDR3 length is 13 residues. Looked up from germline, CDR1 is MNHEY and CDR2 is SVGAGI. The chain's CDR3 is CASSYSRHQPQHF. CDR3 DNA sequence: TGTGCCAGCAGTTACTCGCGTCATCAGCCCCAGCATTTT.

This sequence joins TRBV15 and TRBJ1-5, with D perhaps matching TRBD1 (6 bases). Germline CDR1 is LNHNV and CDR2 is YYDKDF (reference sequence). V lost 1 base and J lost 4, with 14 bases in between. The CDR3 length is 16 residues. The CDR3: CATSRVPRGSNQPQHF. The DNA of the CDR3 is TGTGCCACCAGCAGAGTTCCAAGGGGGTCGAATCAGCCCCAGCATTTT.

The chain joins TRBV13 to TRBJ2-1; TRBD1 is a possible D gene (5 bases). Germline CDR1 is PRHDT and CDR2 is FYEKMQ (reference sequence). V was cut by 7 bases and J by 5 bases, with 6 bases left in between. This CDR3 has 11 amino acids. CDR3 DNA sequence: TGTGCCAGCAAGGACAACAATGAGCAGTTCTTC. Its translation is CASKDNNEQFF.

The chain combines TRBV28 with TRBJ1-2, with D perhaps TRBD1 (6 bases). CDR1 and CDR2 from the germline V gene are MDHEN and SYDVKM. Trimming cost V 8 bases and J 4 bases, with 26 bases left between them. This CDR3 has 17 residues. The DNA for the CDR3 is TGTGCCAGCCTTCGCCGCCGACGAGGGGGTGGTACCTATGGCTACACCTTC. Its translation: CASLRRRRGGGTYGYTF.

The rearrangement links TRBV5-1 to TRBJ2-7; 8 bases align to TRBD2. J was trimmed by 0 bases and V by 1 base; bases with no gene match: 3. The germline V gene has CDR1 SGHRS and CDR2 YFSETQ. The CDR3 contains 15 residues. In DNA form, the CDR3 reads TGCGCCAGCAGCTTGAGGCTAGCGGGCTCCTACGAGCAGTACTTC. Amino acid sequence: CASSLRLAGSYEQYF.

The chain has TRBV2 and TRBJ2-2, with no clear D. CDR1 and CDR2 (germline): SNHLY, FYNNEI. The CDR3 spans 15 residues. Trimming cost V 4 bases and J 2 bases, with 11 bases left between them. As DNA, the CDR3 is TGTGCCAGCAGTGGGTGGCAGATCAACACCGGGGAGCTGTTTTTT. Encoded protein: CASSGWQINTGELFF.

CDR3 in amino acids: CASSPPLIWGRRDTQYF. Here the CDR3 DNA reads TGTGCCAGCAGCCCCCCCCTTATATGGGGGAGGAGAGATACGCAGTATTTT. The J gene is TRBJ2-3, the V gene TRBV11-3; a possible D gene is TRBD2 (6 bases). V was shortened by 5 bases and J by 5 bases, with 23 bases between the two germline ends. The germline V gene has CDR1 SGHNT and CDR2 YENEEA. This CDR3 is 17 amino acids long.

The rearrangement uses TRBV7-7 and TRBJ2-1, with D perhaps matching TRBD1 (6 bases). Germline V gene data show CDR1 as SSHAT and CDR2 as FNYEAQ (reference sequence). V lost 1 base, J lost 10 bases, and 11 bases lay in between. The CDR3 spans 13 residues. The CDR3 nucleotides are TGTGCCAGCAGCTTAGACAGGGCCGAGGAGCAGTTCTTC. Amino acid sequence: CASSLDRAEEQFF.

The rearrangement links TRBV11-2 to TRBJ1-1; the D gene is possibly TRBD1 (5 bases). CDR3 length: 13 residues. Germline V lookup: CDR1 SGHAT, CDR2 FQNNGV. Trimming took 5 bases from V and 4 from J, leaving 11 bases between them. CDR3 residues: CASSPRQITEAFF. CDR3 DNA sequence: TGTGCCAGCAGCCCGAGACAGATCACTGAAGCTTTCTTT.

This chain joins TRBV30 and TRBJ1-1, with TRBD1 as a possible D gene (6 bases). The CDR3 runs to 11 residues. Germline V gene data show CDR1 as GTSNPN and CDR2 as SVGIG (reference sequence). V was clipped by 3 bases and J by 7 bases, with 9 bases between them. CDR3 sequence reads: CAWSRGVEAFF. CDR3 sequence (DNA): TGTGCCTGGAGCAGGGGAGTTGAAGCTTTCTTT.